Here is one T cell receptor beta chain with its context. This sample stems from a study of blood T cell repertoires in COVID-19. Across the study: Whether acute or convalescent, the COVID-19 samples came from the United States, Italy and Spain. T cells, B-cell-depleted T cells, or PBMCs provided the cDNA or gDNA that served as material.

Authors' analysis steps: Amplification of reference gene primers was used by the study to estimate nucleated cell counts. TCRdb keeps only in-frame clones here, not all; method: immunoSEQ multiplex PCR. V, J and clone size derive from that table, while D and trimming were established from the DNA sequence. This sample has roughly 380,000 clones, with 89% found just once. Trimming removed 6 bases at V and 2 bases at J, with 7 bases between. Germline CDR1 is SQVTM and CDR2 is ANQGSEA. This CDR3 is built from 11 residues. The gene calls are TRBV29-1 and TRBJ1-2, with a tentative D call TRBD1 (6 bases). This TCR derives from a woman aged 35 to 49 with COVID-19, enrolled during active disease. Source material: peripheral blood. The DNA for the CDR3 is TGCAGCGTAAGGGGGAACTATGGCTACACCTTC. Its protein product is CSVRGNYGYTF.